This entry lists 26 T cell receptor beta chains sequenced from one sample in a study of blood T cell repertoires in COVID-19. Some clones are missing from TCRdb's copy, which holds only in-frame ones; the method was immunoSEQ multiplex PCR. The table shows fewer than 250,000 clones, with approximately 84% occurring only once. Sequenced: PBMCs or T cells enriched from blood (not recorded which). The receptors originated from a young woman who had recovered from COVID-19.

This chain connects TRBV6-5 to TRBJ2-2; no reliable D call. V lost 6 bases and J lost 6, with 5 bases in between. CDR3 length equals 11 residues. In germline, CDR1 is MNHEY, CDR2 SVGAGI. DNA for the CDR3: TGTGCCAGCAGCGTAGCCGGGGAGCTGTTTTTT. This translates into CASSVAGELFF.

The chain uses TRBV2 and TRBJ2-5, with a tentative D call TRBD1 (7 bases). Looked up from germline, CDR1 is SNHLY and CDR2 is FYNNEI. Trimming cost V 0 bases and J 7 bases, with 18 bases left between them. CDR3 length equals 16 residues. As DNA, the CDR3 is TGTGCCAGCAGTGAAGCGCGAGGGACAGCGCGGGGGACCCAGTACTTC. This translates into CASSEARGTARGTQYF.

The chain uses TRBV5-1 and TRBJ1-1; D is perhaps TRBD1 (6 bases). Germline-derived CDR1 and CDR2 are SGHRS and YFSETQ. Between the trimmed V and J ends, which lost 1 base and 0 bases, there was a span of 13 bases. The CDR3 covers 16 residues. CDR3 in amino acids: CASSLSTGTMNTEAFF. The CDR3 bases are TGCGCCAGCAGCTTGTCGACAGGTACCATGAACACTGAAGCTTTCTTT. The whole variable domain, remainder taken from reference TRBV5-1 and TRBJ1-1, is KAGVTQTPRYLIKTRGQQVTLSCSPISGHRSVSWYQQTPGQGLQFLFEYFSETQRNKGNFPGRFSGRQFSNSRSEMNVSTLELGDSALYLCASSLSTGTMNTEAFFGQGTRLTVV.

Comment on this clone: Other DNA sequences of this sample code for an identical CDR3. The rearrangement joins TRBV5-1 to TRBJ2-5; 7 bases are a match to TRBD2. After removal of 2 bases from V and 5 bases from J, the junction contained 6 bases not matched to a gene. The CDR3 contains 14 residues. Per germline, CDR1 SGHRS and CDR2 YFSETQ. The CDR3 DNA reads TGCGCCAGCAGCTTAAGGCAGGGAGGGGAGACCCAGTACTTC. As protein: CASSLRQGGETQYF.

V gene TRBV28 combines with J gene TRBJ2-3; TRBD2 matches 10 bases. CDR3 length: 18 amino acids. Germline lookup yields CDR1 MDHEN and CDR2 SYDVKM. The V and J ends lost 4 bases and 3 bases, in that order; junction bases with no gene match: 13. The CDR3 DNA reads TGTGCCAGCAGTTCCGGGGCTAGCGGGAGTGGTAGGACAGATACGCAGTATTTT. Its protein product is CASSSGASGSGRTDTQYF.

This sequence joins TRBV20-1 and TRBJ1-2, with unresolved D. With 4 bases removed from V and 6 bases from J, the gap between germline ends came to 6 bases. Per the germline V gene, CDR1 is DFQATT and CDR2 is SNEGSKA (reference sequence). The CDR3 length is 10 residues. The CDR3 is CSATTDGYTF. The CDR3, as DNA: TGCAGTGCTACCACAGATGGCTACACCTTC.

The gene calls are TRBV10-3 and TRBJ2-7; unclear D gene. Trimming pared 6 bases from V and 4 bases from J, leaving 7 bases between. The CDR3 sequence is 11 residues long. Germline V gene data show CDR1 as ENHRY and CDR2 as SYGVKD. The CDR3 DNA is TGTGCCATCAGGCGTCAATACGAGCAGTACTTC. Amino acid sequence: CAIRRQYEQYF.

The chain employs TRBV5-5 and TRBJ1-6; weak D call: TRBD1 (5 bases). Germline CDR1 is SGHKS and CDR2 is YYEKEE (reference sequence). The CDR3 extends over 15 amino acids. Trimming pared 0 bases from V and 10 bases from J, leaving 14 bases between. The CDR3 protein is CASSLGDSGSSPLHF. The CDR3 DNA reads as TGTGCCAGCAGCTTGGGGGACTCCGGATCGTCACCCCTCCACTTT.

The V and J genes are TRBV24-1 and TRBJ1-2, with D possibly being TRBD1 (6 bases). From germline, CDR1 is KGHDR and CDR2 SFDVKD. This CDR3 has 18 residues. Trimming stripped 3 bases from V and 4 bases from J, with 23 bases between. The CDR3 is CATSDRPYPGAPRYGYTF. The CDR3 nucleotides are TGTGCCACCAGTGATCGGCCATATCCAGGGGCGCCTCGCTATGGCTACACCTTC.

The chain links TRBV27 to TRBJ2-2, with 7 positions matching TRBD1. Germline lookup yields CDR1 MNHEY and CDR2 SMNVEV (reference sequence). This CDR3 region has 13 residues. Germline trimming cut 6 bases from V and 7 bases from J; bases unmatched to any gene: 5. The CDR3 spells CASSPGTVGELFF. In DNA, the CDR3 is TGTGCCAGCAGCCCCGGGACAGTCGGGGAGCTGTTTTTT.

The chain is built from TRBV4-2 and TRBJ2-1; tentatively, D is TRBD2 (5 bases). CDR3 size: 14 residues. The germline CDR1 and CDR2 sequences are LGHNA and YNFKEQ. The V and J ends lost 0 bases and 4 bases respectively, with 7 bases between them. CDR3 region: CASSQDREYNEQFF. In DNA, the CDR3 is TGTGCCAGCAGCCAAGATAGGGAGTACAATGAGCAGTTCTTC.

On this clone: This sample also contains other DNA sequences that code for the same CDR3. The rearrangement joins TRBV29-1 to TRBJ1-1; maybe TRBD1 (5 bases). CDR1 is SQVTM and CDR2 is ANQGSEA in the germline V gene. Trimming took off 6 bases at V and 0 bases at J, with 11 bases between the two ends. The CDR3 sequence is 13 residues long. DNA of the CDR3: TGCAGCGTGGAGGGACGATTGAACACTGAAGCTTTCTTT. Translating it yields CSVEGRLNTEAFF.

The rearrangement uses TRBV27 and TRBJ1-6; the D gene is possibly TRBD1 (5 bases). With 2 bases removed from V and 8 bases from J, the gap between germline ends came to 19 bases. Germline values: CDR1 MNHEY, CDR2 SMNVEV (reference sequence). The length of the CDR3 is 17 residues. CDR3 in amino acids: CASSLRPQGLRDSPLHF. The CDR3 region has the DNA TGTGCCAGCAGTTTACGCCCGCAGGGCCTTCGGGATTCACCCCTCCACTTT.

The genes are TRBV5-4 and TRBJ2-3; TRBD2 aligns across 11 bases. CDR3 length: 18 amino acids. V lost 1 base to trimming and J lost 4 bases; unmatched junction nucleotides: 11. The germline V gene has CDR1 SGHNT and CDR2 YYREEE (reference sequence). The CDR3 coding sequence is TGTGCCAGCAGCTTGCTCCACTCCGGTAGCGGGGGGGCAGATACGCAGTATTTT. Its protein product is CASSLLHSGSGGADTQYF.

This chain connects TRBV2 to TRBJ1-1; a weak D match, TRBD1 (5 bases). Per germline, CDR1 SNHLY and CDR2 FYNNEI. The CDR3 spans 11 residues. Trimming pared 11 bases from V and 7 bases from J, leaving 14 bases between. The CDR3 is CARGRDGEAFF. The CDR3 nucleotides read TGTGCCCGGGGGAGGGATGGTGAAGCTTTCTTT.

The chain carries TRBV5-4 and TRBJ2-1; TRBD2 matches 9 bases. Looked up from germline, CDR1 is SGHNT and CDR2 is YYREEE (reference sequence). The CDR3 runs to 16 residues. Trimming cost V 0 bases and J 5 bases; bases outside gene matches: 6. CDR3 sequence: CASSLELAGQDNEQFF. The CDR3 DNA reads TGTGCCAGCAGCTTGGAACTAGCGGGTCAAGACAATGAGCAGTTCTTC.

The genes are TRBV29-1 and TRBJ1-2; 8 nucleotides line up with TRBD1. The CDR3 has 11 amino acids. The V gene's germline CDR1 is SQVTM and CDR2 ANQGSEA. After removal of 6 bases from V and 6 bases from J, the junction contained 3 bases not matched to a gene. The CDR3 reads CSVGQGDGYTF. DNA of the CDR3: TGCAGCGTAGGACAGGGTGATGGCTACACCTTC.

V gene TRBV28 combines with J gene TRBJ1-2, with no clear D. The V end lost 3 bases, the J end lost 8 bases, and 7 bases lay between the germline ends. The germline V gene has CDR1 MDHEN and CDR2 SYDVKM. CDR3 length equals 11 residues. The CDR3 reads CASSFFGGYTF. The CDR3 nucleotides read TGTGCCAGCAGTTTTTTTGGCGGCTACACCTTC.

This clone came up a few times. The rearrangement links TRBV7-2 to TRBJ2-1, with D perhaps TRBD2 (5 bases). The CDR3 is 15 amino acids. CDR1 and CDR2 (germline): SGHTA, FQGNSA. V was clipped by 0 bases and J by 4 bases, with 10 bases between them. The CDR3 sequence is CASSLARGWYNEQFF. In nucleotides, the CDR3 is TGTGCCAGCAGCTTAGCACGGGGATGGTACAATGAGCAGTTCTTC.

The chain couples TRBV6-5 to TRBJ1-5, with 7 bases aligning to TRBD1. Germline-derived CDR1 and CDR2 are MNHEY and SVGAGI. V dropped 5 bases and J dropped 10; count of bases not matched to a gene: 5. This CDR3 has 12 residues. CDR3 protein: CASSTRQGPQHF. The CDR3 DNA sequence: TGTGCCAGCAGTACCCGACAGGGCCCCCAGCATTTT.

V gene TRBV7-9 combines with J gene TRBJ2-3, with D tentatively TRBD1 (6 bases). CDR1 and CDR2 (germline): SEHNR, FQNEAQ (reference sequence). V shed 4 bases and J shed 6 bases, with 14 bases lying between them. The CDR3 consists of 14 residues. CDR3 coding DNA: TGTGCCAGCAGCTCTGAGGGGGAGACGGATACGCAGTATTTT. Its translation is CASSSEGETDTQYF.

This clone came up once. The chain has TRBV6-5 and TRBJ2-7, with TRBD1 matching over 7 bases. The CDR3 is made up of 14 amino acids. Germline V lookup: CDR1 MNHEY, CDR2 SVGAGI. Trimming at V came to 6 bases and at J to 2 bases, leaving 7 bases not matched to a gene. The CDR3 DNA is TGTGCCAGCAGGGACAGGAGACCACCCTACGAGCAGTACTTC. Translated, it gives CASRDRRPPYEQYF.

This clone came up a few times. The chain links TRBV10-1 to TRBJ2-7; the D gene is possibly TRBD1 (6 bases). The CDR3 runs 16 residues. Germline V gene data show CDR1 as WNHNN and CDR2 as SYGVQD (reference sequence). V lost 2 bases to trimming and J lost 3 bases, with 17 bases between them. CDR3 amino acids: CASSETGTGHVYEQYF. CDR3 sequence (DNA): TGCGCCAGCAGTGAGACGGGGACGGGACACGTCTACGAGCAGTACTTC.

This clone was counted a few times. CDR3 residues: CATSDTDRGDNQPQHF. DNA for the CDR3: TGTGCCACCAGTGACACGGACAGGGGGGACAATCAGCCCCAGCATTTT. The gene calls are TRBV24-1 and TRBJ1-5; 10 nucleotides agree with TRBD1. CDR1 is KGHDR and CDR2 is SFDVKD in the germline V gene. With 4 bases clipped from V and 3 bases from J, the junction kept 5 bases outside the gene matches. The CDR3 totals 16 residues.

This rearrangement joins TRBV5-1 to TRBJ2-2, with D unresolved. The V gene's germline CDR1 is SGHRS and CDR2 YFSETQ. Trimming pared 4 bases from V and 2 bases from J, leaving 9 bases between. The CDR3 spans 14 residues. CDR3 DNA sequence: TGCGCCAGCAGCCCCCAGGCTAACACCGGGGAGCTGTTTTTT. Translating it yields CASSPQANTGELFF. Looking up the rest from reference TRBV5-1 and TRBJ2-2 gives the full variable domain: KAGVTQTPRYLIKTRGQQVTLSCSPISGHRSVSWYQQTPGQGLQFLFEYFSETQRNKGNFPGRFSGRQFSNSRSEMNVSTLELGDSALYLCASSPQANTGELFFGEGSRLTVL.

This clone was recorded once. The chain has TRBV5-1 and TRBJ1-2; D remains ambiguous. Germline-derived CDR1 and CDR2 are SGHRS and YFSETQ. V lost 1 base and J 4 bases, leaving 14 bases between the germline ends. The CDR3 extends over 15 amino acids. The CDR3 here is CASSLLVGVGYGYTF. The CDR3 DNA is TGCGCCAGCAGCTTGCTCGTCGGAGTCGGCTATGGCTACACCTTC. Variable domain in full (rest from reference TRBV5-1 and TRBJ1-2): KAGVTQTPRYLIKTRGQQVTLSCSPISGHRSVSWYQQTPGQGLQFLFEYFSETQRNKGNFPGRFSGRQFSNSRSEMNVSTLELGDSALYLCASSLLVGVGYGYTFGSGTRLTVV.